The sequence of this T cell receptor beta chain was determined in a study of blood T cell repertoires in COVID-19. Study background: The origin of the acute and convalescent COVID-19 samples was the United States, Italy and Spain. The cDNA or gDNA used as material had been derived from T cells, B-cell-depleted T cells, or PBMCs.

Produced via immunoSEQ multiplex PCR; TCRdb's table is partial and in-frame only. The sample records roughly 400,000 clones, more than 80% being singletons. V was clipped by 1 base and J by 2 bases, with 9 bases between them. Per germline, CDR1 SQVTM and CDR2 ANQGSEA. The CDR3 contains 13 residues. Participants were aged roughly 18 to 90 years from about two dozen US areas. Participants reported their clinical history, and cohort assignment relied on those reports. This clone showed up just once. The receptor comes from a man in his thirties or forties who had recovered from COVID-19. Material: PBMCs or T cells enriched from blood (not recorded which). The rearrangement links TRBV29-1 to TRBJ2-7, with D possibly being TRBD2 (6 bases). The CDR3 reads CSVEVGGTYEQYF. CDR3 bases: TGCAGCGTTGAAGTCGGCGGGACCTACGAGCAGTACTTC.